This entry features one T cell receptor beta chain sequence. The antigen is unknown. This entry belongs to a study of graft-versus-host responses after intestinal transplantation. Study in general: All recipients were given anti-thymocyte globulin induction, and tacrolimus and steroids were then administered for roughly 3 years.

Only in-frame clones appear in the TCRdb table, and some are missing; sequencing was by immunoSEQ multiplex PCR. The table has about 94,000 clones, about 91% seen once. Trimming took 4 bases from V and 5 from J, leaving 19 bases between them. The germline gives CDR1 SGHNT, CDR2 YYREEE (reference sequence). This CDR3 contains 15 residues. Here the sequenced sample was unstimulated CD8+ T cells sorted from spleen or lymph node cells, taken before intestinal transplant. The chain joins TRBV5-4 to TRBJ2-7, with D maybe TRBD1 (5 bases). This TCR was sampled from a human donor who received an intestinal transplant. CDR3 sequence: CASSPSPGLFDEQYF. The CDR3 nucleotides are TGTGCCAGCAGCCCGAGTCCAGGGTTATTCGACGAGCAGTACTTC.